This T cell receptor (beta chain) was sequenced for a study of T cell repertoires in cytomegalovirus infection. Turning to the study itself: Public TCR beta signatures marked donors with CMV infection and the matching HLA.

Trimming removed 5 bases from V and 2 bases from J, with 13 bases in between. Germline V CDR1 and CDR2: SEHNR, FQNEAQ (reference sequence). The CDR3 runs 14 residues. Worth noting for this clonotype: Its antigen is unidentified.

TCRdb re-analysed the reads in MiXCR, keeping a single row per CDR3 protein. The data contain over 450,000 distinct CDR3 sequences, over 9% of them singletons. Regarding the study as a whole: The ex vivo response showed dominance by HLA-C-restricted CMV-specific TCR beta clonotypes. Carriers of CMV and the relevant HLA type were discriminated by public TCR beta frequency.

The V call is TRBV7-9, the J call TRBJ2-7; D possibly corresponds to TRBD1 (5 bases). The sample taken for sequencing was PBMCs. The TCR comes from a human donor in good health (CMV status not recorded). Some clones in this sample may be carry-over from other donors' samples. The CDR3 spells CASSARTDTYEQYF. The CDR3 DNA follows: TGTGCCAGCAGCGCCCGGACGGACACCTACGAGCAGTACTTC.